The clone carrying this T cell receptor beta chain was detected only a few times. The V end was cut by 6 bases, the J end by 1 base, with 16 bases between. The CDR3 totals 15 residues. These data originate in a study of blood T cells in healthy people across ages. Through a sample-barcoded 5' primer and a J-beta primer mix, a second PCR was run for roughly 7 to 11 cycles. TCRdb re-derived calls from the 5' RACE reads in MiXCR, one entry per CDR3 protein. The sample has almost 550,000 distinct CDR3 sequences; 24% are singletons. This sample also belongs to another study, concerning T cells of mothers and their children.

This sequence originates from a boy younger than 18 in good health. This chain links TRBV12-3 or TRBV12-4 with TRBJ2-7, with a tentative D call TRBD2 (5 bases). Sample: blood. CDR3 loop: CASRFAGMSSYEQYF. The DNA of the CDR3 is TGTGCCAGCAGATTCGCGGGTATGTCGTCCTACGAGCAGTACTTC.